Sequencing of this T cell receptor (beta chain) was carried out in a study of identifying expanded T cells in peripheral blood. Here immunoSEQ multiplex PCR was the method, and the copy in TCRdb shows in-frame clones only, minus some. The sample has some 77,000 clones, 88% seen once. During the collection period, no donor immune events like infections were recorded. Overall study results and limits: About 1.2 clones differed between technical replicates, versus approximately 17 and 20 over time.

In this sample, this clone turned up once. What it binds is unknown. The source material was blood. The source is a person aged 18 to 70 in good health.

CDR3 in DNA: TGTGCCAGCAGCTTAGGGAGCGGGGAGCTGTTTTTT. This gives the protein CASSLGSGELFF. The V and J genes are TRBV7-9 and TRBJ2-2; D call uncertain. Germline assignment: CDR1 SEHNR and CDR2 FQNEAQ (reference sequence). The CDR3 covers 12 residues. V lost 1 base and J lost 7, with 4 bases in between.